The present entry profiles one TCR beta chain with its context. What antigen it recognizes has not been identified. Base quality data are lacking; no much larger clone is found one base away. The data derive from a study of blood T cell repertoires in COVID-19 (dated by TCRdb to between 2020 and 2021). With respect to the entire study: Samples from collaborators originated in the United States, Italy and Spain and spanned both the acute and convalescent phases of COVID-19. Subjects who had been exposed to COVID-19, were actively infected with it, or had recovered from it provided the deeply sampled blood TCRbeta repertoires that made up the dataset. Where HLA class I and class II types were available, the types were taken from metadata supplied by the sample provider, not from assay-based typing. The samples were drawn from two sources: the first 160 participants of the ongoing ImmuneRACE study, and 1,000 to 1,500 subjects contributed by 6 global collaborators. A freely available public database, intended as a resource for researchers studying the immune response to SARS-CoV-2, is where the repertoires were released. The prospective study material was composed of cDNA or gDNA derived from T cells, B-cell-depleted T cells, or PBMCs. The sample metadata nearly always contained a de-identified subject ID, COVID-19 status, age in years and sex.

Collaborating institutions collected whole blood in K2EDTA tubes following their own protocols. Collaborator samples were shipped for TCRbeta analysis as frozen whole blood, isolated PBMCs, or DNA extracted from either sample type. TCRbeta CDR3 regions were amplified from genomic DNA using the immunoSEQ Assay, a bias-controlled multiplex PCR. The paper's processing steps were these. Nucleated cell counts per sample were estimated from amplification of reference gene primers within the assay. Sequence reads were collapsed and filtered to measure the absolute abundance of every unique TCRbeta CDR3 rearrangement. Productive Simpson clonality was computed per sample as the square root of Simpson's diversity index over productive rearrangements. TCRdb mirrors the immuneACCESS table, restricted to in-frame sequences. Some clones are absent from its copies; in checked studies, under half trace to an unresolved V gene, and the reason for the others is unknown. The V and J calls and clone size are taken from that table; D and trimming were inferred from the DNA. Across this sample there are 45,000 to 65,000 clones, with 80% to 90% seen only once. About 3% of the sample goes to the ten largest clones.

Overall study results and their limits: Clinical and demographic metadata were provided uncurated, with the amount varying by source and participant.

Between the V and J ends, shortened by 8 bases and 2 bases respectively, the junction contains 19 bases. CDR1 SGHVS and CDR2 FQNEAQ are derived from the germline V gene. The CDR3 runs 16 amino acids, cysteine and phenylalanine included. Only CDR3 DNA is held: 48 bases, read in frame from base 1. The receptor was isolated from a human donor in a cohort sampled during active COVID-19. This chain is built from TRBV7-8 and TRBJ1-5, with the identity of the D gene unclear. What was sequenced was peripheral blood. The DNA sequence is given as TGTGCCAGCCAGAGCTACGGAGGGCGAGGCAATCAGCCCCAGCATTTT. The resulting protein is CASQSYGGRGNQPQHF. Joined to the reference TRBV7-8 and TRBJ1-5 proteins, this CDR3 gives the full variable domain: GAGVSQSPRYKVAKRGQDVALRCDPISGHVSLFWYQQALGQGPEFLTYFQNEAQLDKSGLPSDRFFAERPEGSVSTLKIQRTQQEDSAVYLCASQSYGGRGNQPQHFGDGTRLSIL.